Given below is one T cell receptor (beta chain) in context. Followed over time, Seattle patients had been enrolled while infection was active. CDR3 length: 15 residues. Germline V gene sequence: CDR1 MNHEY, CDR2 SVGAGI. V gave up 5 bases and J gave up 4 bases, with 15 bases separating them. As originally analysed: Researchers report that nucleated cell counts were estimated from reference gene primer amplification. Produced via immunoSEQ multiplex PCR; TCRdb's table is partial and in-frame only. That table furnishes V, J and clone size, whereas the DNA furnished D and trimming. The sample lists about 82,000 clones, around 80% occurring once. The data are from a study of blood T cell repertoires in COVID-19. Study-wide context: The United States, Italy and Spain supplied acute and convalescent COVID-19 samples.

Sequencing used peripheral blood. The rearrangement joins TRBV6-5 to TRBJ1-5; D gene uncertain. The sequence derives from a man aged 55 to 70 with COVID-19, enrolled during active disease. The CDR3, as DNA: TGTGCCAGCAGTCCCGCCGGGGAGGCAAATCAGCCCCAGCATTTT. Translating gives CASSPAGEANQPQHF.